The clone carrying this T cell receptor (beta chain) was observed a handful of times. Per the germline V gene, CDR1 is DFQATT and CDR2 is SNEGSKA (reference sequence). CDR3 size: 11 residues. From 5'RACE with constant-segment primers came TCR alpha and TCR beta cDNA libraries that carried sample barcodes and UMIs. Using its own MiXCR run on the 5' RACE reads, TCRdb lists one record per CDR3 protein. Altogether a few hundred thousand distinct CDR3 sequences are present, roughly a fifth being singletons, with the ten largest covering approximately 8%. This sample is part of a study of T-cell memory formation after mild COVID-19. Overall study context: Largely donor-specific TCR clusters were found.

V gene TRBV20-1 combines with J gene TRBJ2-3; D call uncertain. Material for sequencing was PBMCs or a T cell subset sorted from them (not recorded which). The clonotype was recovered from an adult woman who had mild COVID-19 (a few samples of this study predate the infection). Cell type and time point are not known. The CDR3 DNA sequence: TGCAGCGCCCGAGTGGGGGATACGCAGTATTTT. Residues: CSARVGDTQYF.